These 2 T cell receptor beta chains came from one sample sequenced in a study of CD8+CD57+ T cells in acquired aplastic anemia. The TCR beta profiling, which covered VDJ combination and CDR3 sequence, was carried out using genomic DNA as the template. Using its own MiXCR run on the reads, TCRdb lists one record per CDR3 protein. Of about 200,000 distinct CDR3 sequences in the sample, around 32% were seen once. Sequencing was carried out using sorted CD4+, CD8+, or CD8+CD57+ T cells (not recorded which) from PBMCs. These receptors were collected from a human donor in good health, serving as a control.

This clonotype occurred once. V and J are TRBV24-1 and TRBJ2-5, with D unresolved. Trimming cost V 3 bases and J 2 bases, with 9 bases left between them. Germline V gene sequence: CDR1 KGHDR, CDR2 SFDVKD. CDR3 length: 14 residues. For the CDR3, the DNA is TGTGCCACCAGTGATGGAAGAAAGCAAGAGACCCAGTACTTC. Encoded protein: CATSDGRKQETQYF.

The chain recombines TRBV5-4 with TRBJ1-5; perhaps TRBD1 as D (5 bases). In germline, CDR1 is SGHNT, CDR2 YYREEE (reference sequence). The CDR3 totals 18 residues. The V end lost 3 bases, the J end lost 0 bases, and 19 bases lay between the germline ends. The CDR3 DNA reads as TGTGCCAGCAGCTCGCCGGCGCGACAGATTTATAGCAATCAGCCCCAGCATTTT. This encodes CASSSPARQIYSNQPQHF.